The 26 T cell receptor beta chains reported below all come from one sample, sequenced in a study of beta chain features in type 1 diabetes. Since all of the isolated RNA was reverse transcribed, expressed TCRB transcripts were what got sequenced. The table came from immunoSEQ multiplex PCR; TCRdb's copy has only in-frame clones and leaves some out. The data hold about 140,000 clones, with 6.9% observed a single time. The sequencing input was central memory CD4+ T cells from blood. The receptor source for this set is a woman younger than 45 in good health.

The gene calls are TRBV27 and TRBJ2-1, with 9 positions matching TRBD2. Trimming took 0 bases from V and 6 from J; bases not matched to a gene: 12. Germline assignment: CDR1 MNHEY and CDR2 SMNVEV (reference sequence). There are 18 residues in the CDR3. The CDR3 reads CASSLSRGRGRASNEQFF. CDR3 nucleotide sequence: TGTGCCAGCAGTTTATCGCGGGGGCGCGGGAGGGCCTCCAATGAGCAGTTCTTC.

This clone was counted many times. This CDR3 is also generated by other DNA sequences in the sample. V and J are TRBV11-2 and TRBJ2-7, with 11 bases lining up with TRBD2. Germline V gene lookup returns CDR1 SGHAT and CDR2 FQNNGV. The CDR3 length is 15 residues. With 4 bases clipped from V and 4 bases from J, the junction kept 6 bases outside the gene matches. For the CDR3, the DNA is TGTGCCAGCAGCTCCCAACTAGCGGGGGAATACGAGCAGTACTTC. Its protein product is CASSSQLAGEYEQYF.

The chain uses TRBV5-1 and TRBJ2-7; D gene ambiguous. The CDR3 is 13 residues long. Trimming took 3 bases from V and 0 from J, leaving 7 bases between them. Per germline, CDR1 SGHRS and CDR2 YFSETQ. CDR3 DNA: TGCGCCAGCAGCTCCGTTTCCTCCTACGAGCAGTACTTC. Amino acid sequence: CASSSVSSYEQYF.

The table lists this clone with many counts. The rearrangement links TRBV29-1 to TRBJ2-5; a possible D gene is TRBD1 (5 bases). V lost 3 bases and J lost 5, with 13 bases in between. The CDR3 contains 13 residues. Germline V lookup: CDR1 SQVTM, CDR2 ANQGSEA. Here the CDR3 reads CSVDGQGSETQYF. The CDR3 bases are TGCAGCGTTGACGGGCAGGGAAGCGAGACCCAGTACTTC.

As concerns this clone: Germline and junction disagree at one end, which may indicate a read error. J is TRBJ2-2 and V is TRBV7-7; 9 nucleotides align to TRBD2. Germline CDR1 SSHAT, CDR2 FNYEAQ (reference sequence). The CDR3 runs 14 residues. CDR3 loop: CASSLAGVSGELFF. DNA for the CDR3: TGTGCTAGCAGTTTAGCGGGAGTTTCCGGGGAGCTGTTTTTT. The full variable domain, its missing parts supplied by reference TRBV7-7 and TRBJ2-2, is GAGVSQSPRYKVTKRGQDVTLRCDPISSHATLYWYQQALGQGPEFLTYFNYEAQPDKSGLPSDRFSAERPEGSISTLTIQRTEQRDSAMYRCASSLAGVSGELFFGEGSRLTVL.

This clone was seen a few times. The chain has TRBV10-3 and TRBJ1-2, with D uncertain. This CDR3 spans 12 amino acids. Deletions cut 2 bases from V and 3 bases from J, with 4 bases between. From germline, CDR1 is ENHRY and CDR2 SYGVKD. DNA for the CDR3: TGTGCCATCAGTGAGCGAGACTATGGCTACACCTTC. It specifies CAISERDYGYTF.

The V gene is TRBV6-6, the J gene TRBJ2-3; 9 bases align to TRBD1. CDR1 is MNHNY, CDR2 SVGAGI, per germline (reference sequence). Germline trimming cut 6 bases from V and 2 bases from J; bases unmatched to any gene: 9. The CDR3 has 16 amino acids. The CDR3 sequence: CASSAGGQGPTDTQYF. The CDR3 nucleotides are TGTGCCAGCAGCGCCGGGGGACAGGGACCCACAGATACGCAGTATTTT.

As to this clone: Germline is not matched at one junction end, which may reflect a read error. This rearrangement joins TRBV5-6 to TRBJ2-7; 9 nucleotides agree with TRBD1. The CDR3 has 15 residues. Germline lookup yields CDR1 SGHDT and CDR2 YYEEEE. The CDR3 nucleotides are TGTGCCGGCAGCTTATGGGACAGGGTTTCCTACGAGCAGTACTTC. Its protein product is CAGSLWDRVSYEQYF.

This clone was found many times. J is TRBJ2-3 and V is TRBV29-1; possibly TRBD1 for D (6 bases). Between the trimmed V and J ends, which lost 4 bases and 4 bases, there was a span of 9 bases. From germline, CDR1 is SQVTM and CDR2 ANQGSEA. The CDR3 loop spans 12 amino acids. The CDR3 protein is CSVVGGADTQYF. CDR3 DNA sequence: TGCAGCGTTGTAGGGGGTGCAGATACGCAGTATTTT.

This rearrangement joins TRBV6-1 to TRBJ2-1; 12 bases fit TRBD2. CDR1 is MNHNS, CDR2 SASEGT, per germline. V was pared by 4 bases and J by 3 bases, with 4 bases of the junction left unmatched. This CDR3 comprises 16 residues. CDR3 residues: CASSARTSGIYNEQFF. In nucleotides, the CDR3 is TGTGCCAGCAGTGCCCGGACTAGCGGGATCTACAATGAGCAGTTCTTC.

The genes are TRBV19 and TRBJ2-1; 10 bases match TRBD2. There are 17 residues in the CDR3. The germline CDR1 and CDR2 sequences are LNHDA and SQIVND (reference sequence). Trimming cost V 3 bases and J 9 bases; bases outside gene matches: 14. This CDR3 is CASSILTSSGSLGEQFF. CDR3 nucleotide sequence: TGTGCCAGTAGTATCTTAACCTCTAGCGGGAGTCTGGGTGAGCAGTTCTTC.

J is TRBJ1-2 and V is TRBV28, with TRBD1 identical over 10 bases. There are 15 residues in the CDR3. V shed 5 bases and J 7 bases; nucleotides not matched to a gene: 10. CDR1 is MDHEN, CDR2 SYDVKM, per germline. CDR3 loop: CASSPPGQGSRGYTF. CDR3 bases: TGTGCCAGCAGTCCCCCGGGACAGGGGAGTCGTGGCTACACCTTC.

This clone was seen a few times. CDR3 protein: CASRSGVLLYTQYF. The CDR3 DNA reads TGTGCCAGCCGATCGGGGGTCTTGCTTTATACGCAGTATTTT. The V call is TRBV28, the J call TRBJ2-3, with D maybe TRBD2 (6 bases). Trimming shortened V by 8 bases and J by 7 bases, and 19 bases separated the two germline ends. The germline CDR1 and CDR2 sequences are MDHEN and SYDVKM. The CDR3 is made up of 14 amino acids. The full variable domain, rest sourced from reference TRBV28 and TRBJ2-3, is DVKVTQSSRYLVKRTGEKVFLECVQDMDHENMFWYRQDPGLGLRLIYFSYDVKMKEKGDIPEGYSVSREKKERFSLILESASTNQTSMYLCASRSGVLLYTQYFGPGTRLTVL.

This clone appeared a few times. The V call is TRBV5-1, the J call TRBJ2-7, with 9 bases identical to TRBD2. CDR3 length: 14 amino acids. Germline V lookup: CDR1 SGHRS, CDR2 YFSETQ. The J segment lost 7 bases and the V segment lost 2 bases, leaving 7 bases of the junction unmatched. CDR3 residues: CASSFSAGGREQYF. The CDR3 DNA sequence: TGCGCCAGCAGCTTCAGCGCGGGGGGGAGGGAGCAGTACTTC.

Ten or more counts support this clone. V and J are TRBV30 and TRBJ2-5; D is unclear. Trimming removed 1 base from V and 6 bases from J, with 18 bases in between. Germline V gene lookup returns CDR1 GTSNPN and CDR2 SVGIG (reference sequence). This CDR3 is built from 15 residues. The CDR3, as DNA: TGTGCCTGGAGTGGCGGTCTGGGTACAAGGCAGACCCAGTACTTC. Protein: CAWSGGLGTRQTQYF.

This clone showed up just a few times. The chain links TRBV25-1 to TRBJ2-3; TRBD1 aligns across 9 bases. The J segment lost 6 bases and the V segment lost 5 bases, leaving 9 bases of the junction unmatched. Germline assignment: CDR1 MGHDK and CDR2 SYGVNS. The CDR3 covers 15 residues. The CDR3 nucleotides are TGTGCCAGCAGTTCCCGGGACAGGGTTCGGGATACGCAGTATTTT. This encodes CASSSRDRVRDTQYF.

This clone was detected a few times. V usage is TRBV9 and J usage is TRBJ1-4; 7 bases agree with TRBD1. Trimming removed 3 bases from V and 5 bases from J; junction bases left unmatched: 1. This CDR3 is built from 13 residues. From germline, CDR1 is SGDLS and CDR2 YYNGEE. CDR3 residues: CASSETGNEKLFF. CDR3 in DNA: TGTGCCAGCAGCGAGACAGGGAATGAAAAACTGTTTTTT.

The V and J genes are TRBV5-1 and TRBJ1-1; 7 bases line up with TRBD1. The junction had 7 bases not matched to a gene; V was cut back by 1 base and J by 4 bases. This CDR3 has 15 residues. Germline V gives CDR1 SGHRS, CDR2 YFSETQ. CDR3 DNA: TGCGCCAGCAGCTTGAGGGACAGTTTGAGCACTGAAGCTTTCTTT. It translates to CASSLRDSLSTEAFF. Full variable domain (rest looked up from reference TRBV5-1 and TRBJ1-1): KAGVTQTPRYLIKTRGQQVTLSCSPISGHRSVSWYQQTPGQGLQFLFEYFSETQRNKGNFPGRFSGRQFSNSRSEMNVSTLELGDSALYLCASSLRDSLSTEAFFGQGTRLTVV.

This clone was picked up many times. This chain uses TRBV23-1 with TRBJ2-1, with TRBD2 matching over 13 bases. Being an ORF, TRBV23-1 has a function that is uncertain. With 3 bases clipped from V and 7 bases from J, the junction kept 6 bases outside the gene matches. The CDR3 consists of 16 residues. The CDR3 reads CASSQWTSGSGNEQFF. The DNA of the CDR3 is TGCGCCAGCAGTCAGTGGACTAGCGGGAGTGGAAATGAGCAGTTCTTC.

There are a few counts of this clone. V is TRBV6-5 and J is TRBJ2-5, with 12 bases matching TRBD2. The CDR3 covers 15 residues. Looked up from germline, CDR1 is MNHEY and CDR2 is SVGAGI. The junction had 3 bases not matched to a gene; V was cut back by 2 bases and J by 5 bases. CDR3 sequence (DNA): TGTGCCAGCAGTTACGCTAGCGGGAGGGTCGAGACCCAGTACTTC. It yields the protein CASSYASGRVETQYF.

As concerns this clone: Distinct nucleotide sequences in the sample also encode this CDR3. The rearrangement links TRBV28 to TRBJ1-2; D is undetermined. The CDR3 loop spans 11 amino acids. Germline CDR1 and CDR2: MDHEN and SYDVKM. Between the trimmed V and J ends, which lost 5 bases and 1 base, there was a span of 2 bases. CDR3 sequence (DNA): TGTGCCAGCAGTCTTAACTATGGCTACACCTTC. It specifies CASSLNYGYTF.

A few counts support this clone. The chain recombines TRBV5-4 with TRBJ2-5; 10 positions agree with TRBD2. CDR3 length: 17 amino acids. Germline loops: CDR1 SGHNT, CDR2 YYREEE (reference sequence). V shed 2 bases, J shed 1 base, and the junction held 8 bases outside the gene matches. The CDR3 DNA sequence: TGTGCCAGCAGCTTAGCGGGCCTAGCGGGAGCCCAAGAGACCCAGTACTTC. It translates to CASSLAGLAGAQETQYF. Full variable domain (remainder filled in from reference TRBV5-4 and TRBJ2-5): ETGVTQSPTHLIKTRGQQVTLRCSSQSGHNTVSWYQQALGQGPQFIFQYYREEENGRGNFPPRFSGLQFPNYSSELNVNALELDDSALYLCASSLAGLAGAQETQYFGPGTRLLVL.

This clone was seen only a few times. The V and J genes are TRBV7-2 and TRBJ2-7, with a tentative D call TRBD2 (7 bases). Germline CDR1 and CDR2: SGHTA and FQGNSA. There are 15 residues in the CDR3. Trimming shortened V by 0 bases and J by 5 bases, and 14 bases separated the two germline ends. The CDR3 spells CASSLAGGRAHEQYF. The CDR3 nucleotides read TGTGCCAGCAGCTTAGCAGGGGGGAGGGCGCACGAGCAGTACTTC.

This chain joins TRBV30 and TRBJ2-5; 7 bases align to TRBD2. This CDR3 is 14 amino acids long. The germline gives CDR1 GTSNPN, CDR2 SVGIG (reference sequence). Germline trimming cut 3 bases from V and 7 bases from J; bases unmatched to any gene: 11. The CDR3 loop reads CAWSLFSGEGTQYF. The CDR3 nucleotides read TGTGCCTGGAGCCTGTTTAGTGGGGAGGGGACCCAGTACTTC. Filled out from reference TRBV30 and TRBJ2-5, the complete variable domain reads SQTIHQWPATLVQPVGSPLSLECTVEGTSNPNLYWYRQAAGRGLQLLFYSVGIGQISSEVPQNLSASRPQDRQFILSSKKLLLSDSGFYLCAWSLFSGEGTQYFGPGTRLLVL.

This clone has just a few counts. The V gene is TRBV19, the J gene TRBJ2-1; D remains ambiguous. Germline values: CDR1 LNHDA, CDR2 SQIVND (reference sequence). This CDR3 comprises 15 residues. Trimming pared 5 bases from V and 0 bases from J, leaving 11 bases between. CDR3 DNA: TGTGCCAGTAGTCTCGCATTTAGCTCCTACAATGAGCAGTTCTTC. It is translated as CASSLAFSSYNEQFF. Complete variable domain (other parts from reference TRBV19 and TRBJ2-1): DGGITQSPKYLFRKEGQNVTLSCEQNLNHDAMYWYRQDPGQGLRLIYYSQIVNDFQKGDIAEGYSVSREKKESFPLTVTSAQKNPTAFYLCASSLAFSSYNEQFFGPGTRLTVL.

The rearrangement links TRBV7-8 to TRBJ2-1, with 7 bases lining up with TRBD1. There are 15 residues in the CDR3. V lost 5 bases, J lost 6 bases, and 10 bases stayed unmatched. CDR1 SGHVS and CDR2 FQNEAQ come from the germline V gene. The DNA of the CDR3 is TGTGCCAGCAGCCCACAGGGGCAAGGCGGCAATGAGCAGTTCTTC. Residues: CASSPQGQGGNEQFF.